The 10 T cell receptor beta chains reported below all come from one sample, sequenced in a study of response to subunit inactivated influenza vaccine. TCRdb reanalysed the RT-PCR reads using MiXCR and keeps one entry per CDR3 protein. This repertoire shows around 650,000 distinct CDR3 sequences, 15% to 18% found once; its top ten account for around a tenth. The material sequenced was PBMCs from blood, taken approximately 13 days after vaccination. Receptors originate from a man in his forties or fifties who received an inactivated influenza vaccine.

This clonotype was found a few times. One end of the junction does not line up with germline, which may come from a read error. The chain links TRBV2 to TRBJ2-1, with 11 bases lining up with TRBD2. Germline V gene sequence: CDR1 SNHLY, CDR2 FYNNEI. The CDR3 sequence is 14 residues long. The chain's CDR3 is CASSEAPDASGRFF. Written as DNA, the CDR3 is TGTGCCAGCAGTGAAGCCCCGGATGCTAGCGGGAGGTTTTTC.

This clonotype was seen ten or more times. This chain uses TRBV27 with TRBJ2-4, with 7 positions matching TRBD1. The length of the CDR3 is 18 residues. Germline CDR1 and CDR2: MNHEY and SMNVEV (reference sequence). The J segment lost 0 bases and the V segment lost 6 bases, leaving 14 bases of the junction unmatched. Here the CDR3 DNA reads TGTGCCAGCAGCCCCGGGACAGTGACTCCTCTAGCCAAAAACATTCAGTACTTC. This gives the protein CASSPGTVTPLAKNIQYF.

This clonotype occurred many times. The chain links TRBV5-1 to TRBJ1-6; 10 bases line up with TRBD1. The CDR3 covers 14 residues. Germline CDR1 and CDR2: SGHRS and YFSETQ. With V trimmed by 2 bases and J by 8 bases, 1 base remained unmatched. The CDR3: CASSFGTGDSPLHF. CDR3 sequence (DNA): TGCGCCAGCAGCTTCGGGACAGGGGATTCACCCCTCCACTTT.

The gene calls are TRBV7-8 and TRBJ2-7, with a possible D match to TRBD1 (5 bases). CDR1 is SGHVS and CDR2 is FQNEAQ in the germline V gene. The V end lost 4 bases, the J end lost 5 bases, and 9 bases lay between the germline ends. This CDR3 comprises 12 residues. The CDR3 sequence: CASSWTWDEQYF. CDR3 nucleotide sequence: TGTGCCAGCAGCTGGACATGGGACGAGCAGTACTTC. The whole variable domain, filled in from reference TRBV7-8 and TRBJ2-7, reads GAGVSQSPRYKVAKRGQDVALRCDPISGHVSLFWYQQALGQGPEFLTYFQNEAQLDKSGLPSDRFFAERPEGSVSTLKIQRTQQEDSAVYLCASSWTWDEQYFGPGTRLTVT.

This clonotype was counted a few times. This chain uses TRBV2 with TRBJ2-5, with unresolved D. Germline V gene lookup returns CDR1 SNHLY and CDR2 FYNNEI. CDR3 size: 11 residues. Trimming took 4 bases from V and 6 from J, leaving 6 bases between them. The CDR3 region is CASSVSKTQYF. CDR3 coding DNA: TGTGCCAGCAGTGTCTCTAAGACCCAGTACTTC.

The CDR3 DNA follows: TGTGCCAGCAGCCGTGGAATTAGCACAGATACGCAGTATTTT. It yields the protein CASSRGISTDTQYF. The chain joins TRBV4-2 to TRBJ2-3; D gene uncertain. Trimming cost V 4 bases and J 0 bases, with 8 bases left between them. The CDR3 spans 14 residues. Germline V lookup: CDR1 LGHNA, CDR2 YNFKEQ.

The chain is built from TRBV7-9 and TRBJ2-7, with 9 bases identical to TRBD1. In germline, CDR1 is SEHNR, CDR2 FQNEAQ (reference sequence). V dropped 6 bases and J dropped 3; count of bases not matched to a gene: 6. This CDR3 is 14 amino acids long. The CDR3: CASRLDRGDYEQYF. The CDR3, as DNA: TGTGCCAGCAGGTTGGACAGGGGAGACTACGAGCAGTACTTC.

The chain is built from TRBV4-2 and TRBJ2-3; 12 positions agree with TRBD2. The V gene end was trimmed by 3 bases and the J gene end by 0 bases; junction bases not matched to a gene: 4. CDR3 length: 17 amino acids. Per germline, CDR1 LGHNA and CDR2 YNFKEQ. The CDR3 region is CASSQSLAGGSTDTQYF. Written as DNA, the CDR3 is TGTGCCAGCAGCCAGAGTCTAGCGGGGGGGAGCACAGATACGCAGTATTTT.

This clonotype was seen ten or more times. V and J are TRBV20-1 and TRBJ2-1; D gene unclear. V was shortened by 0 bases and J by 3 bases, with 15 bases between the two germline ends. This CDR3 comprises 16 residues. CDR1 and CDR2 from the germline V gene are DFQATT and SNEGSKA (reference sequence). In nucleotides, the CDR3 is TGCAGTGCTAGAGATCATTGGCGGAGTCGCTACAATGAGCAGTTCTTC. This gives the protein CSARDHWRSRYNEQFF.

The chain joins TRBV9 to TRBJ2-7, with 10 bases matching TRBD2. V shed 0 bases and J 7 bases; nucleotides not matched to a gene: 7. The V gene's germline CDR1 is SGDLS and CDR2 YYNGEE. CDR3 length equals 15 residues. The CDR3 DNA sequence: TGTGCCAGCAGCGTAGGAAGCGGGGGGGCAGAAGAGCAGTACTTC. Translating it yields CASSVGSGGAEEQYF.